Following are 32 T cell receptor beta chains from one sample sequenced in a study of T cell responses to AZD1222 COVID-19 vaccine. Repertoires were generated with immunoSEQ multiplex PCR, while TCRdb's copy carries only in-frame clones and drops some. Here the sample spans over 150,000 clones, around 85% being singletons. Sequenced material: peripheral blood, taken on day 0 of MenACWY control vaccination. All receptors come from an adult in good health.

This clone was seen once. The chain links TRBV10-3 to TRBJ2-1, with 8 nucleotides matching TRBD2. The CDR3 length is 14 residues. Germline V gene sequence: CDR1 ENHRY, CDR2 SYGVKD. V lost 2 bases and J lost 8; bases outside the gene matches: 5. The CDR3 coding sequence is TGTGCCATCAGTGAGATGCGGGGGGCGGATGAGCAGTTCTTC. Translating gives CAISEMRGADEQFF.

This clone has a handful of counts. The V and J genes are TRBV6-5 and TRBJ2-4, with a possible D match to TRBD1 (6 bases). The V end lost 6 bases, the J end lost 0 bases, and 9 bases lay between the germline ends. Germline-derived CDR1 and CDR2 are MNHEY and SVGAGI. This CDR3 contains 14 residues. This chain's CDR3 is CASRRQEAKNIQYF. The DNA for the CDR3 is TGTGCCAGCAGGAGACAGGAAGCCAAAAACATTCAGTACTTC.

This clone was counted only a few times. The chain links TRBV27 to TRBJ2-3; D unresolved. Germline V gene data show CDR1 as MNHEY and CDR2 as SMNVEV (reference sequence). V lost 4 bases to trimming and J lost 0 bases, with 11 bases between them. The length of the CDR3 is 15 residues. The CDR3 loop reads CASSSRGVSTDTQYF. CDR3 nucleotide sequence: TGTGCCAGCAGTTCAAGAGGAGTTAGCACAGATACGCAGTATTTT.

The DNA of the CDR3 is TGCGCCAGCAGCCAGGCCGGACTAGCGGGGGGGTCGAGGAATACGCAGTATTTT. This encodes CASSQAGLAGGSRNTQYF. The genes are TRBV4-1 and TRBJ2-3, with 15 bases aligning to TRBD2. The CDR3 covers 18 residues. V dropped 3 bases and J dropped 7; count of bases not matched to a gene: 11. Germline V CDR1 and CDR2: MGHRA, YSYEKL.

The genes are TRBV7-9 and TRBJ1-5; no clear D. CDR3 size: 13 residues. V lost 5 bases and J 2 bases, leaving 7 bases between the germline ends. Germline CDR1 SEHNR, CDR2 FQNEAQ (reference sequence). The CDR3 sequence is CASSGVGNQPQHF. The CDR3 DNA follows: TGTGCCAGCAGCGGGGTGGGCAATCAGCCCCAGCATTTT.

This rearrangement joins TRBV2 to TRBJ1-2; the match to TRBD1 covers 9 bases. The V gene's germline CDR1 is SNHLY and CDR2 FYNNEI. The CDR3 has 14 amino acids. The V segment lost 4 bases and the J segment 6 bases; nucleotides outside the gene matches: 6. Here the CDR3 reads CASSATGGGDGYTF. In DNA, the CDR3 is TGTGCCAGCAGTGCCACAGGGGGCGGGGATGGCTACACCTTC.

The table lists this clone with a few counts. The gene calls are TRBV30 and TRBJ1-2; perhaps TRBD1 as D (6 bases). There are 12 residues in the CDR3. The V and J ends lost 3 bases and 6 bases respectively, with 11 bases between them. Germline V lookup: CDR1 GTSNPN, CDR2 SVGIG (reference sequence). CDR3 in amino acids: CAWRGGIDGYTF. In DNA, the CDR3 is TGTGCCTGGAGAGGGGGTATAGATGGCTACACCTTC.

This chain links TRBV29-1 with TRBJ2-1; 10 bases are a match to TRBD2. Germline V gene data show CDR1 as SQVTM and CDR2 as ANQGSEA. The ends lost 7 bases at V and 6 bases at J; junction bases unmatched: 15. CDR3 length: 16 residues. CDR3 loop: CSAQKRLAGVINEQFF. The CDR3 DNA is TGCAGCGCCCAGAAGAGGCTAGCGGGAGTCATCAATGAGCAGTTCTTC.

V gene TRBV2 combines with J gene TRBJ2-1; D is perhaps TRBD2 (6 bases). Per the germline V gene, CDR1 is SNHLY and CDR2 is FYNNEI. V lost 6 bases, J lost 3 bases, and 15 bases lay in between. The CDR3 extends over 15 amino acids. CDR3 nucleotide sequence: TGTGCCAGCAGATGGCCGGGACTGGACTACAATGAGCAGTTCTTC. It encodes CASRWPGLDYNEQFF.

The chain uses TRBV18 and TRBJ2-2; no reliable D call. V lost 0 bases and J 10 bases, leaving 12 bases between the germline ends. The CDR3 has 14 residues. Looked up from germline, CDR1 is KGHSH and CDR2 is LQKENI. The CDR3, as DNA: TGTGCCAGCTCACCACCAGTCCCGCCATTGGAGCTGTTTTTT. Protein: CASSPPVPPLELFF.

The gene calls are TRBV28 and TRBJ2-7; possibly TRBD1 or TRBD2 for D (6 bases each). The CDR3 contains 14 residues. The germline CDR1 and CDR2 sequences are MDHEN and SYDVKM. V lost 4 bases and J lost 3, with 13 bases in between. CDR3: CASSSSRGGYEQYV. Here the CDR3 DNA reads TGTGCCAGCAGTTCCTCCAGGGGAGGCTACGAGCAGTACGTC.

The chain carries TRBV29-1 and TRBJ1-1; no firm D call. This CDR3 is built from 11 residues. Germline V gene sequence: CDR1 SQVTM, CDR2 ANQGSEA. CDR3 bases: TGCGCGATAATTCTAGGCACTGAAGCTTTCTTT. Its protein is CAIILGTEAFF.

This sequence joins TRBV3-1 (or the pseudogene TRBV3-2) and TRBJ2-5; 14 bases fit TRBD2. Germline V gene sequence: CDR1 LGHDT, CDR2 YNNKEL (reference sequence). This CDR3 has 20 amino acids. V lost 2 bases to trimming and J lost 2 bases; unmatched junction nucleotides: 13. CDR3 sequence: CASSQSRLAGGDWKQETQYF. The CDR3 coding sequence is TGTGCCAGCAGCCAAAGTCGACTAGCGGGAGGGGATTGGAAACAAGAGACCCAGTACTTC.

This chain joins TRBV11-2 and TRBJ2-7; 13 positions match TRBD2. Looked up from germline, CDR1 is SGHAT and CDR2 is FQNNGV. This CDR3 region has 16 residues. V shed 1 base, J shed 3 bases, and the junction held 3 bases outside the gene matches. The CDR3 is CASSLVWTSGGYEQYF. The CDR3 DNA sequence: TGTGCCAGCAGCTTAGTATGGACTAGCGGGGGCTACGAGCAGTACTTC.

The rearrangement links TRBV4-1 to TRBJ1-4, with 8 nucleotides matching TRBD1. The V and J ends lost 2 bases and 8 bases, in that order; junction bases with no gene match: 7. In germline, CDR1 is MGHRA, CDR2 YSYEKL. The CDR3 length is 15 residues. The CDR3 sequence: CASSQIGTGGEKLFF. Here the CDR3 DNA reads TGCGCCAGCAGCCAAATAGGGACAGGAGGGGAAAAACTGTTTTTT.

The chain combines TRBV4-1 with TRBJ1-6; 8 bases line up with TRBD1. The V gene end was trimmed by 4 bases and the J gene end by 10 bases; junction bases not matched to a gene: 15. Germline assignment: CDR1 MGHRA and CDR2 YSYEKL. This CDR3 is 17 amino acids long. DNA of the CDR3: TGCGCCAGCAGCCTCTTCCAGGGGGTGACAGGGGACTCACCCCTCCACTTT. This codes for CASSLFQGVTGDSPLHF.

V gene TRBV6-6 combines with J gene TRBJ1-1, with D uncertain. V dropped 7 bases and J dropped 3 bases, with 9 bases sitting between them. Germline lookup yields CDR1 MNHNY and CDR2 SVGAGI (reference sequence). The CDR3 loop spans 12 amino acids. The CDR3 nucleotides are TGTGCCAGCACCTACCGGGACACTGAAGCTTTCTTT. It yields the protein CASTYRDTEAFF.

This chain connects TRBV19 to TRBJ1-1; 8 positions agree with TRBD1. Germline lookup yields CDR1 LNHDA and CDR2 SQIVND (reference sequence). J lost 1 base, V lost 6 bases, and 4 bases had no gene match. There are 14 residues in the CDR3. In DNA form, the CDR3 reads TGTGCCAGTAGCGACAGGGGAGGGAACACTGAAGCTTTCTTT. Translating gives CASSDRGGNTEAFF.

The rearrangement links TRBV2 to TRBJ1-2; tentatively, D is TRBD1 (6 bases). V lost 3 bases to trimming and J lost 8 bases, with 22 bases between them. Germline lookup yields CDR1 SNHLY and CDR2 FYNNEI. The CDR3 runs 16 residues. CDR3 sequence: CASSDQTGSTGRGYTF. In DNA, the CDR3 is TGTGCCAGCAGTGACCAGACAGGATCTACTGGTAGGGGCTACACCTTC.

The chain carries TRBV11-2 and TRBJ2-1; 7 bases line up with TRBD1. The length of the CDR3 is 13 residues. Germline CDR1 reads SGHAT; CDR2 reads FQNNGV. The trim removed 1 base at V and 8 bases at J, leaving 2 bases unmatched. The CDR3 protein is CASSLGQGDEQFF. Written as DNA, the CDR3 is TGTGCCAGCAGCTTAGGCCAGGGGGATGAGCAGTTCTTC.

The chain links TRBV11-3 to TRBJ2-7; 7 bases fit TRBD1. The CDR3 is made up of 18 amino acids. Germline V lookup: CDR1 SGHNT, CDR2 YENEEA. V trimming: 5 bases; J trimming: 3 bases; junction bases outside the gene matches: 19. CDR3 loop: CASSRSHRGPLNDYEQYF. Here the CDR3 DNA reads TGTGCCAGCAGCCGAAGCCACAGGGGTCCTCTAAATGACTACGAGCAGTACTTC.

V gene TRBV6-5 combines with J gene TRBJ2-1; tentatively, D is TRBD1 (6 bases). The V end lost 5 bases, the J end lost 12 bases, and 14 bases lay between the germline ends. CDR1 and CDR2 from the germline V gene are MNHEY and SVGAGI. The CDR3 consists of 12 residues. Here the CDR3 DNA reads TGTGCCAGCAGTCAGCAGGGGTCCTGGCAGTTCTTC. It encodes CASSQQGSWQFF.

The chain uses TRBV7-9 and TRBJ2-7, with TRBD2 matching 11 bases. Per the germline V gene, CDR1 is SEHNR and CDR2 is FQNEAQ (reference sequence). There are 17 residues in the CDR3. J was trimmed by 0 bases and V by 5 bases; bases with no gene match: 9. The CDR3 sequence is CASSQALAGVFSYEQYF. The CDR3, as DNA: TGTGCCAGCAGCCAGGCACTAGCGGGAGTTTTCTCCTACGAGCAGTACTTC.

The chain uses TRBV4-2 and TRBJ2-3; TRBD2 aligns across 14 bases. The V segment lost 4 bases and the J segment 5 bases; nucleotides outside the gene matches: 8. The germline V gene encodes CDR1 LGHNA and CDR2 YNFKEQ. The CDR3 runs to 17 residues. The CDR3 region has the DNA TGTGCCAGCAGCCCGAGGGGACTAGCGGGAGAATTAGATACGCAGTATTTT. Translation gives CASSPRGLAGELDTQYF.

CDR3 loop: CASSYSSGRGTQYF. The CDR3 nucleotides read TGTGCCAGCAGTTACTCGAGCGGCCGGGGGACCCAGTACTTC. The rearrangement uses TRBV6-5 and TRBJ2-5; TRBD2 is a possible D gene (5 bases). The germline gives CDR1 MNHEY, CDR2 SVGAGI. Trimming cost V 0 bases and J 7 bases, with 12 bases left between them. The CDR3 consists of 14 residues.

This clone was observed at least ten times. The gene calls are TRBV11-2 and TRBJ1-5; 10 nucleotides line up with TRBD1. The CDR3 has 15 residues. Unmatched junction bases numbered 9, after V lost 5 bases and J lost 8 bases. Germline CDR1 reads SGHAT; CDR2 reads FQNNGV. In DNA, the CDR3 is TGTGCCAGCAGCGCGGGACAGGGGATTCTAGAGCCCCAGCATTTT. Protein sequence: CASSAGQGILEPQHF.

This chain connects TRBV28 to TRBJ1-4; 8 positions match TRBD1. Germline CDR1 and CDR2: MDHEN and SYDVKM. With V trimmed by 4 bases and J by 7 bases, 14 bases remained unmatched. This CDR3 is built from 17 residues. The CDR3 DNA follows: TGTGCCAGCAGTTCGATAGGACCTCAGGGGGCGCGTGAAAAACTGTTTTTT. Its protein is CASSSIGPQGAREKLFF.

The chain uses TRBV3-1 (or the pseudogene TRBV3-2) and TRBJ2-7; unclear D gene. Trimming removed 4 bases at V and 4 bases at J, with 14 bases between. Germline-derived CDR1 and CDR2 are LGHDT and YNNKEL (reference sequence). This CDR3 is 14 amino acids long. The CDR3 DNA sequence: TGTGCCAGCAGCCCCACACCGCCTCCATACGAGCAGTACTTC. As protein: CASSPTPPPYEQYF.

The rearrangement links TRBV3-1 (or the pseudogene TRBV3-2) to TRBJ1-5, with 8 bases that match TRBD1. The CDR3 spans 16 residues. The junction had 10 bases not matched to a gene; V was cut back by 4 bases and J by 5 bases. Germline CDR1 LGHDT, CDR2 YNNKEL (reference sequence). CDR3 region: CASSRSSGTGYQPQHF. The CDR3 DNA sequence: TGTGCCAGCAGCCGGTCCTCCGGGACAGGCTATCAGCCCCAGCATTTT.

This clone was detected a few times. CDR3 bases: TGTGCCAGCAGCTTGAATAGCGGGCCAGATCTCGAGCAGTTCTTC. Amino acids: CASSLNSGPDLEQFF. The genes are TRBV7-3 and TRBJ2-1; 7 bases are a match to TRBD2. Germline loops: CDR1 SGHTA, CDR2 FQGTGA. This CDR3 is 15 amino acids long. Trimming at V came to 3 bases and at J to 10 bases, leaving 12 bases not matched to a gene.

V is TRBV3-1 (or the pseudogene TRBV3-2) and J is TRBJ2-2, with no clear D. The CDR3 totals 15 residues. Germline CDR1 LGHDT, CDR2 YNNKEL (reference sequence). The germline V and J ends were trimmed by 6 bases and 2 bases, with 13 bases remaining between them. The CDR3: CASSKSMGNTGELFF. The DNA for the CDR3 is TGTGCCAGCAGTAAGAGCATGGGAAACACCGGGGAGCTGTTTTTT.

The chain couples TRBV6-2 or TRBV6-3 to TRBJ1-4; the D is unclear. Trimming pared 6 bases from V and 12 bases from J, leaving 20 bases between. This CDR3 is built from 14 residues. Germline lookup yields CDR1 MNHEY and CDR2 SVGEGT. CDR3 in DNA: TGTGCCAGCAGCCACGGAGGGCCCTCATTCGAACTGTTTTTT. It yields the protein CASSHGGPSFELFF.